One and the same sample provided the 14 T cell receptor beta chains below, sequenced in a study of OX40 agonist ivuxolimab in advanced cancers. Library creation used the immunoSEQ multiplex PCR assay. TCRdb stores this immuneACCESS table with in-frame sequences only. Part of the clones is absent; in the studies checked, under half of the shortfall reflects unresolved V genes, and no reason is known for the rest. Within this sample are roughly 80,000 clones, with 90% of them counted one time only. Around 2% of the sample is taken by the ten largest. The sequenced sample was CD4+ or CD8+ T cells sorted from blood, obtained in a trial of the OX40 agonist ivuxolimab. The receptor source for this set is an adult with an advanced solid tumor such as melanoma, head and neck, liver or kidney cancer.

This sequence joins TRBV5-4 and TRBJ2-1; 11 nucleotides match TRBD2. Germline V gene data show CDR1 as SGHNT and CDR2 as YYREEE (reference sequence). V lost 0 bases, J lost 4 bases, and 0 bases stayed unmatched. This CDR3 is 15 amino acids long. The CDR3 DNA is TGTGCCAGCAGCTTGGGGACTAGCGGGTACAATGAGCAGTTCTTC. Translating gives CASSLGTSGYNEQFF.

V is TRBV7-2 and J is TRBJ2-1; D might be TRBD2 (6 bases). Trimming pared 3 bases from V and 5 bases from J, leaving 14 bases between. The CDR3 contains 15 residues. Germline V gene sequence: CDR1 SGHTA, CDR2 FQGNSA. The CDR3 spells CASSLSPGLHNEQFF. The DNA of the CDR3 is TGTGCCAGCAGCTTGTCCCCGGGACTCCACAATGAGCAGTTCTTC.

The V gene is TRBV5-4, the J gene TRBJ2-5; no clear D. CDR1 is SGHNT, CDR2 YYREEE, per germline (reference sequence). The CDR3 totals 13 residues. V lost 2 bases, J lost 4 bases, and 9 bases lay in between. The CDR3 sequence: CASSFIAGETQYF. CDR3 DNA sequence: TGTGCCAGCAGCTTTATAGCCGGAGAGACCCAGTACTTC.

This clone was counted a few times. V usage is TRBV4-3 and J usage is TRBJ1-1; D is possibly TRBD1 (5 bases). Germline CDR1 LGHNA, CDR2 YSLEER. CDR3 length equals 14 residues. Deletions cut 4 bases from V and 7 bases from J, with 16 bases between. The CDR3 protein is CASSRISGSGEAFF. The CDR3 nucleotides are TGCGCCAGCAGCCGCATTTCAGGGTCTGGTGAAGCTTTCTTT.

For the CDR3, the DNA is TGTGCCAGCAGTTTGATGGCGACAGGGGGCTACGAGCAGTACTTC. This translates into CASSLMATGGYEQYF. The chain couples TRBV27 to TRBJ2-7, with TRBD1 matching over 9 bases. The CDR3 runs to 15 residues. Germline assignment: CDR1 MNHEY and CDR2 SMNVEV (reference sequence). V lost 3 bases and J lost 3; bases outside the gene matches: 6.

The gene calls are TRBV5-6 and TRBJ1-1, with D hard to call. The CDR3 is made up of 13 amino acids. The V end lost 1 base, the J end lost 3 bases, and 7 bases lay between the germline ends. Germline assignment: CDR1 SGHDT and CDR2 YYEEEE. DNA of the CDR3: TGTGCCAGCAGCTTGCGTAGGGACACTGAAGCTTTCTTT. This encodes CASSLRRDTEAFF.

This clone has a handful of counts. The gene calls are TRBV18 and TRBJ2-5; no reliable D call. The CDR3 contains 12 residues. V lost 4 bases, J lost 4 bases, and 7 bases lay in between. The germline gives CDR1 KGHSH, CDR2 LQKENI. CDR3 DNA sequence: TGTGCCAGCTCACGAGCTCGAGAGACCCAGTACTTC. Translated: CASSRARETQYF.

A single count supports this clone. V gene TRBV18 combines with J gene TRBJ1-1, with D unclear. Germline assignment: CDR1 KGHSH and CDR2 LQKENI. The V end lost 2 bases, the J end lost 4 bases, and 11 bases lay between the germline ends. There are 14 residues in the CDR3. CDR3: CASSPVEGGTEAFF. The CDR3 coding sequence is TGTGCCAGCTCACCAGTGGAGGGTGGCACTGAAGCTTTCTTT. Looking up the rest from reference TRBV18 and TRBJ1-1 gives the full variable domain: NAGVMQNPRHLVRRRGQEARLRCSPMKGHSHVYWYRQLPEEGLKFMVYLQKENIIDESGMPKERFSAEFPKEGPSILRIQQVVRGDSAAYFCASSPVEGGTEAFFGQGTRLTVV.

The CDR3 DNA reads TGCGCCAGCAGCTTGGCGCTCGGGACTAGCGGGAGTATTGAGCAGTTCTTC. It codes for CASSLALGTSGSIEQFF. The V and J genes are TRBV5-1 and TRBJ2-1, with 14 bases identical to TRBD2. Germline-derived CDR1 and CDR2 are SGHRS and YFSETQ. CDR3 size: 17 residues. J was trimmed by 9 bases and V by 0 bases; bases with no gene match: 8.

The chain has TRBV7-8 and TRBJ1-4; no clear D gene. CDR3 length: 13 amino acids. V was cut by 2 bases and J by 7 bases, with 8 bases left in between. Per the germline V gene, CDR1 is SGHVS and CDR2 is FQNEAQ. The CDR3 loop reads CASSLRWAEKLFF. The CDR3 DNA is TGTGCCAGCAGCTTACGGTGGGCTGAAAAACTGTTTTTT.

CDR3 coding DNA: TGTGCCAGCACCACGCGCGGATCTTGGTTAAAAACAGATACGCAGTATTTT. The encoded protein is CASTTRGSWLKTDTQYF. The rearrangement joins TRBV5-8 to TRBJ2-3; no reliable D call. V gave up 6 bases and J gave up 3 bases, with 23 bases separating them. Germline V lookup: CDR1 SGHTS, CDR2 YDEGEE. The length of the CDR3 is 17 residues.

The chain links TRBV6-5 to TRBJ1-1; D not resolved. CDR1 and CDR2 from the germline V gene are MNHEY and SVGAGI. This CDR3 has 13 amino acids. Trimming cost V 7 bases and J 7 bases, with 16 bases left between them. Here the CDR3 reads CASILSGSLEAFF. Here the CDR3 DNA reads TGTGCCAGCATACTCTCGGGTTCCCTTGAAGCTTTCTTT.

V gene TRBV11-3 combines with J gene TRBJ2-1; D possibly corresponds to TRBD1 (5 bases). CDR1 and CDR2 from the germline V gene are SGHNT and YENEEA. Deletions cut 4 bases from V and 6 bases from J, with 13 bases between. The CDR3 consists of 14 residues. The CDR3 protein is CASSYRSDFNEQFF. CDR3 coding DNA: TGTGCCAGCAGCTACAGGTCAGATTTCAATGAGCAGTTCTTC.

The chain employs TRBV28 and TRBJ2-7, with D unclear. V lost 3 bases and J 1 base, leaving 7 bases between the germline ends. Germline-derived CDR1 and CDR2 are MDHEN and SYDVKM. The CDR3 sequence is 13 residues long. The CDR3 region has the DNA TGTGCCAGCAGTTTGATGGGGTCCTACGAGCAGTACTTC. This sequence encodes CASSLMGSYEQYF. Supplemented by reference TRBV28 and TRBJ2-7, the full variable domain reads DVKVTQSSRYLVKRTGEKVFLECVQDMDHENMFWYRQDPGLGLRLIYFSYDVKMKEKGDIPEGYSVSREKKERFSLILESASTNQTSMYLCASSLMGSYEQYFGPGTRLTVT.